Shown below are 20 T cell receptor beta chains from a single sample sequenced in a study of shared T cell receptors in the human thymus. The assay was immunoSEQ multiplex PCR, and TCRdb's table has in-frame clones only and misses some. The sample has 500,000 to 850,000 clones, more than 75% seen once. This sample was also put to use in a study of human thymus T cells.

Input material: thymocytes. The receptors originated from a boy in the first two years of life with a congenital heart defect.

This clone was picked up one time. CDR3 DNA: TGTGCCAGCAGCGGAGGTCAAGAGACCCAGTACTTC. It codes for CASSGGQETQYF. The V call is TRBV9, the J call TRBJ2-5, with D unclear. CDR1 is SGDLS and CDR2 is YYNGEE in the germline V gene. V lost 3 bases, J lost 2 bases, and 5 bases lay in between. This CDR3 region has 12 residues.

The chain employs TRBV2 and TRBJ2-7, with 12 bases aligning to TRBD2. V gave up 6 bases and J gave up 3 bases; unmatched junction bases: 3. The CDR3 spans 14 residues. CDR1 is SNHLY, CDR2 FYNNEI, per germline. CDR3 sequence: CASSWTSGVYEQYF. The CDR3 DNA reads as TGTGCCAGCAGCTGGACTAGCGGGGTCTACGAGCAGTACTTC.

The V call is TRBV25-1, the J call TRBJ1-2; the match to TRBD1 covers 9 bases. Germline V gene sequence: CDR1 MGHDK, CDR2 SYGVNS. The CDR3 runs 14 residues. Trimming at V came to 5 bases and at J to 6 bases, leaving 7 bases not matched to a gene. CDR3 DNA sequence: TGTGCCAGCAGTACCCCAAGGACAGGGGATGGCTACACCTTC. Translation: CASSTPRTGDGYTF.

The CDR3 DNA follows: TGTGCCAGCAGTTCCAAGATAAAGGGGGGCAATCAGCCCCAGCATTTT. Translated: CASSSKIKGGNQPQHF. The chain has TRBV6-6 and TRBJ1-5; D is perhaps TRBD1 (6 bases). Germline V gene data show CDR1 as MNHNY and CDR2 as SVGAGI (reference sequence). V shed 4 bases and J shed 2 bases, with 15 bases lying between them. The CDR3 has 16 residues.

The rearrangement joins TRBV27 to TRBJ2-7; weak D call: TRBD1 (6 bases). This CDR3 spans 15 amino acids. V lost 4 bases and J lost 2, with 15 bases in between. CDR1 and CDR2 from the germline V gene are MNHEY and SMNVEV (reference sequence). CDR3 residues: CASSSRGQGPYEQYF. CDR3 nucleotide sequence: TGTGCCAGCAGTTCGCGCGGGCAGGGGCCCTACGAGCAGTACTTC.

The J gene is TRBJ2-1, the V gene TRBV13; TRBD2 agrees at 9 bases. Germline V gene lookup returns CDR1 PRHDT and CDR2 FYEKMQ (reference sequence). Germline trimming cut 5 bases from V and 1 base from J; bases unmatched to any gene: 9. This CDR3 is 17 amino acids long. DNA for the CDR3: TGTGCCAGCAGCACACCCGGGACTAGCATTTCCTACAATGAGCAGTTCTTC. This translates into CASSTPGTSISYNEQFF.

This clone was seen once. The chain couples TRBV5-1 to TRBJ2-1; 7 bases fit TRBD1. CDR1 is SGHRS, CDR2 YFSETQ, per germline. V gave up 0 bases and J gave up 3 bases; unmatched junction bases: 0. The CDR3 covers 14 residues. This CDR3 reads CASSLDRGYNEQFF. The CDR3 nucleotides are TGCGCCAGCAGCTTGGACAGGGGCTACAATGAGCAGTTCTTC.

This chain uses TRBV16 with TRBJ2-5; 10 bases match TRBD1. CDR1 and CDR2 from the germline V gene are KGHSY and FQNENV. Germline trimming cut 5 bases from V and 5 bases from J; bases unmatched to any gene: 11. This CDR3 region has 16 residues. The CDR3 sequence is CASSYLGTGERETQYF. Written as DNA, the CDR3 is TGTGCCAGCAGCTATTTGGGGACAGGGGAACGGGAGACCCAGTACTTC.

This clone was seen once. This CDR3 is CASSPRLRLAYGSSYNEQFF. In DNA form, the CDR3 reads TGTGCCAGCAGCCCCCGATTACGACTAGCTTACGGTAGCTCCTACAATGAGCAGTTCTTC. The V gene is TRBV9, the J gene TRBJ2-1, with 7 bases identical to TRBD2. CDR1 SGDLS and CDR2 YYNGEE come from the germline V gene. V dropped 4 bases and J dropped 0; count of bases not matched to a gene: 19. CDR3 size: 20 residues.

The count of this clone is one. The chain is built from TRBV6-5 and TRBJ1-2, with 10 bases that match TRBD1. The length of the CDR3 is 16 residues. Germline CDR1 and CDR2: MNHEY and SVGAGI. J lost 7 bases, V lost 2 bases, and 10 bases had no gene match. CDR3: CASSYRAGTGAGGYTF. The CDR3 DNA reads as TGTGCCAGCAGTTACCGCGCCGGGACAGGGGCCGGTGGCTACACCTTC.

As DNA, the CDR3 is TGCAGCCCCGTCTGGAGGTTCTTT. Amino acids: CSPVWRFF. The chain combines TRBV20-1 with TRBJ1-1, with D unresolved. The CDR3 spans 8 residues. The germline CDR1 and CDR2 sequences are DFQATT and SNEGSKA (reference sequence).

CDR3 bases: TGTGCCAGCAGTTTACCGAATCCCGACAGGCTGAATCAGCCCCAGCATTTT. It is translated as CASSLPNPDRLNQPQHF. This chain connects TRBV28 to TRBJ1-5; TRBD1 might be the D (6 bases). Trimming stripped 2 bases from V and 4 bases from J, with 18 bases between. The CDR3 sequence is 17 residues long. In germline, CDR1 is MDHEN, CDR2 SYDVKM.

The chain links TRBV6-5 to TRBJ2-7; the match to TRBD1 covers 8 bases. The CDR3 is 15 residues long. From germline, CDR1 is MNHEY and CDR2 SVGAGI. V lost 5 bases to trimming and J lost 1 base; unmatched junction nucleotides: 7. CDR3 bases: TGTGCCAGCAGTGCCGGGACAGGAGGTTCCTACGAGCAGTACTTC. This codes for CASSAGTGGSYEQYF.

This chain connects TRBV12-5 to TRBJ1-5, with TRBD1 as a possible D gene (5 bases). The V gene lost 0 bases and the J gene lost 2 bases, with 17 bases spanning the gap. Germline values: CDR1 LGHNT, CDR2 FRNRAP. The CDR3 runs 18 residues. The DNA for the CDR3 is TGTGCTAGTGGTTTGGTAGGACACCGGGCTGATGGCAATCAGCCCCAGCATTTT. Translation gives CASGLVGHRADGNQPQHF.

The CDR3, as DNA: TGTGCCTGGAGACGCGGGAGGGTCGATGAGCAGTTCTTC. Encoded protein: CAWRRGRVDEQFF. V usage is TRBV30 and J usage is TRBJ2-1; TRBD2 agrees at 9 bases. In germline, CDR1 is GTSNPN, CDR2 SVGIG (reference sequence). CDR3 size: 13 residues. J was trimmed by 8 bases and V by 3 bases; bases with no gene match: 5.

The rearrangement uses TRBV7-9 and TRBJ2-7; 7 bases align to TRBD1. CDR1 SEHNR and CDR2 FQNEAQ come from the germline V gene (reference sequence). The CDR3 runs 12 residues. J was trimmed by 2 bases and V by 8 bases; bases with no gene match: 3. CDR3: CASRDRAYEQYF. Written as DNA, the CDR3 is TGTGCCAGCCGGGACAGAGCCTACGAGCAGTACTTC. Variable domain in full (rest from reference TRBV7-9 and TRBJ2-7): DTGVSQNPRHKITKRGQNVTFRCDPISEHNRLYWYRQTLGQGPEFLTYFQNEAQLEKSRLLSDRFSAERPKGSFSTLEIQRTEQGDSAMYLCASRDRAYEQYFGPGTRLTVT.

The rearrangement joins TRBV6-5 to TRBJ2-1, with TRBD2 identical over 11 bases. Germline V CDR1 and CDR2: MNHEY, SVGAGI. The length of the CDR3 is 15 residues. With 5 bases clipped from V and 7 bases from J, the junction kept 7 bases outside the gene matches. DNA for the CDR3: TGTGCCAGCAGTGCACTAGCGGGAGTTGGGAATGAGCAGTTCTTC. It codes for CASSALAGVGNEQFF.

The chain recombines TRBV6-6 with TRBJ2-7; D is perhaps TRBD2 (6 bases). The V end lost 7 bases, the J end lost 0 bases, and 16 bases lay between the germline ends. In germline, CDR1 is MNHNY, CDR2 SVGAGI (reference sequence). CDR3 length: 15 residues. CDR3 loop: CASTKSGLSSYEQYF. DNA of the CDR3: TGTGCCAGCACCAAAAGCGGGTTAAGCTCCTACGAGCAGTACTTC.

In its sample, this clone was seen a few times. The CDR3 nucleotides are TGTGCCAGCAGGAACAGGGGGCTGGATAGCAATCAGCCCCAGCATTTT. Translation: CASRNRGLDSNQPQHF. The rearrangement uses TRBV6-4 and TRBJ1-5; TRBD1 aligns across 9 bases. Germline V gene sequence: CDR1 MRHNA, CDR2 SNTAGT. The J segment lost 0 bases and the V segment lost 6 bases, leaving 6 bases of the junction unmatched. The CDR3 is made up of 16 amino acids.

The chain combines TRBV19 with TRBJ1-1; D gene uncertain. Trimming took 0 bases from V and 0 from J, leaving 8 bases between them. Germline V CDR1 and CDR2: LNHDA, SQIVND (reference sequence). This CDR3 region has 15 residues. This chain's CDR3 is CASSIDGGLNTEAFF. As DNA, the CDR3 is TGTGCCAGTAGTATAGATGGAGGCTTGAACACTGAAGCTTTCTTT.